Listed here are 25 T cell receptor beta chains from one sample, sequenced in a study of vaccination and CD4 T cells after COVID-19. Sample treatment: 10-day PBMC culture with coronavirus spike peptide pools or control peptides (ViraFEST assay). The antigens of these receptors remain unknown. Sequencing of cultured CD4+ T cell DNA used the Oncomine TCR Beta short-read assay. Each CDR3 protein is one row after TCRdb ran MiXCR on the PCR reads. The table records 20,000 to 25,000 distinct CDR3 sequences, 40% to 50% of them present only once. Sequenced input: CD4+ T cells from blood, cultured in vitro. These receptors were collected from a human donor who had recovered from COVID-19.

This chain joins TRBV6-2 or TRBV6-3 and TRBJ2-3; 8 positions agree with TRBD2. The CDR3 loop spans 15 amino acids. J lost 2 bases, V lost 6 bases, and 7 bases had no gene match. Germline CDR1 reads MNHEY; CDR2 reads SVGEGT. The CDR3 here is CASSNGLANTDTQYF. The CDR3 region has the DNA TGTGCCAGCAGCAATGGACTAGCCAACACAGATACGCAGTATTTT.

This chain connects TRBV29-1 to TRBJ2-3; TRBD1 matches 8 bases. CDR3 length: 14 amino acids. Germline V gene lookup returns CDR1 SQVTM and CDR2 ANQGSEA. V gave up 4 bases and J gave up 1 base; unmatched junction bases: 4. The CDR3 region is CSVGQGFGTDTQYF. Here the CDR3 DNA reads TGCAGCGTTGGACAGGGGTTTGGCACAGATACGCAGTATTTT.

This sequence joins TRBV25-1 and TRBJ2-5; D is possibly TRBD1 (5 bases). Germline lookup yields CDR1 MGHDK and CDR2 SYGVNS. Trimming took off 2 bases at V and 4 bases at J, with 5 bases between the two ends. The CDR3 runs to 12 residues. CDR3 nucleotides: TGTGCCAGCAGTGAACAGGGAGAGACCCAGTACTTC. It codes for CASSEQGETQYF.

A few counts support this clonotype. The junction and the germline gene differ at one end; a read error may be behind it. The chain is built from TRBV19 and TRBJ1-2, with TRBD1 matching over 9 bases. The CDR3 sequence is 16 residues long. The V gene's germline CDR1 is LNHDA and CDR2 SQIVND (reference sequence). CDR3 residues: CASSLEGQGLSLGYTF. Here the CDR3 DNA reads TGTGCCAGTAGTTTAGAGGGACAGGGATTAAGTCTTGGCTACACCTTC.

The J gene is TRBJ1-2, the V gene TRBV20-1; a weak D match, TRBD1 (5 bases). The CDR3 sequence is 14 residues long. The V end lost 0 bases, the J end lost 4 bases, and 12 bases lay between the germline ends. Germline values: CDR1 DFQATT, CDR2 SNEGSKA (reference sequence). The CDR3 DNA sequence: TGCAGTGCTAGAGATCCCCGGGACGTCTATGGCTACACCTTC. Residues: CSARDPRDVYGYTF.

The J gene is TRBJ2-1, the V gene TRBV10-3; 7 bases fit TRBD2. V was pared by 6 bases and J by 6 bases, with 5 bases of the junction left unmatched. The germline gives CDR1 ENHRY, CDR2 SYGVKD. CDR3 length: 13 amino acids. The DNA of the CDR3 is TGTGCCATCAGAGGGACTACCCTCAATGAGCAGTTCTTC. Translated: CAIRGTTLNEQFF.

This clonotype was seen more than once but under ten times. The chain is built from TRBV19 and TRBJ1-1; no definite D call. With 5 bases removed from V and 4 bases from J, the gap between germline ends came to 8 bases. The length of the CDR3 is 12 residues. CDR1 and CDR2 (germline): LNHDA, SQIVND (reference sequence). CDR3 region: CASSSRGTEAFF. CDR3 in DNA: TGTGCCAGTAGTTCCCGGGGCACTGAAGCTTTCTTT.

This chain joins TRBV5-1 and TRBJ1-1, with a possible D match to TRBD1 (6 bases). The germline gives CDR1 SGHRS, CDR2 YFSETQ. CDR3 length: 15 amino acids. The V end lost 1 base, the J end lost 3 bases, and 13 bases lay between the germline ends. The CDR3 spells CASSLMWGADTEAFF. CDR3 nucleotide sequence: TGCGCCAGCAGCTTGATGTGGGGGGCCGACACTGAAGCTTTCTTT.

The chain recombines TRBV24-1 with TRBJ2-1; TRBD1 matches 11 bases. The CDR3 is 18 residues long. The germline V gene has CDR1 KGHDR and CDR2 SFDVKD. J gave up 0 bases and V 4 bases, and 7 bases lay outside the gene matches. In DNA form, the CDR3 reads TGTGCCACCAGTGACTCCGGGACAGGGGGATTCTCCTACAATGAGCAGTTCTTC. Its protein is CATSDSGTGGFSYNEQFF.

This clonotype has a handful of counts. This sequence joins TRBV6-1 and TRBJ1-1; tentatively, D is TRBD1 (6 bases). Trimming removed 7 bases from V and 6 bases from J, with 15 bases in between. Per the germline V gene, CDR1 is MNHNS and CDR2 is SASEGT. The CDR3 is 13 residues long. The CDR3 here is CASISGRTAEAFF. CDR3 DNA: TGTGCCAGCATATCCGGCAGGACAGCTGAAGCTTTCTTT.

The rearrangement links TRBV28 to TRBJ2-4; 8 positions agree with TRBD1. CDR1 and CDR2 from the germline V gene are MDHEN and SYDVKM. This CDR3 has 15 residues. V lost 7 bases to trimming and J lost 6 bases; unmatched junction nucleotides: 11. The CDR3 region has the DNA TGTGCCAGCACTATCGCAGGGGGCCCTCGAAACATTCAGTACTTC. Its translation is CASTIAGGPRNIQYF.

The sample holds a few counts of this clonotype. The V gene is TRBV7-2, the J gene TRBJ2-3; 8 bases align to TRBD2. Germline lookup yields CDR1 SGHTA and CDR2 FQGNSA. This CDR3 contains 16 residues. Trimming took 3 bases from V and 5 from J; bases not matched to a gene: 10. The CDR3 DNA sequence: TGTGCCAGCAGCTTTTCGGGAGGGCAGAGAGGAGATACGCAGTATTTT. It specifies CASSFSGGQRGDTQYF.

The chain uses TRBV11-1 and TRBJ2-2; weak D call: TRBD2 (6 bases). Trimming stripped 2 bases from V and 4 bases from J, with 14 bases between. Germline CDR1 is SGHAT and CDR2 is FQDESV (reference sequence). CDR3 length equals 16 residues. The CDR3 here is CASSLLPGDLTGELFF. The CDR3 bases are TGTGCCAGCAGCTTACTTCCGGGAGATCTCACCGGGGAGCTGTTTTTT. The whole variable domain, remainder taken from reference TRBV11-1 and TRBJ2-2, is EAEVAQSPRYKITEKSQAVAFWCDPISGHATLYWYRQILGQGPELLVQFQDESVVDDSQLPKDRFSAERLKGVDSTLKIQPAELGDSAMYLCASSLLPGDLTGELFFGEGSRLTVL.

This clonotype has just a few counts. The chain has TRBV12-3 or TRBV12-4 and TRBJ2-1, with a tentative D call TRBD2 (8 bases). Trimming shortened V by 6 bases and J by 5 bases, and 17 bases separated the two germline ends. The CDR3 loop spans 15 amino acids. The CDR3 DNA reads as TGTGCCAGCAGCCGGGAGGGGGCAAGTCACAATGAGCAGTTCTTC. It encodes CASSREGASHNEQFF.

This clonotype occurred a few times. This chain uses TRBV2 with TRBJ2-5, with D perhaps TRBD1 or TRBD2 (5 bases each). The CDR3 spans 13 residues. Germline CDR1 reads SNHLY; CDR2 reads FYNNEI. Between the trimmed V and J ends, which lost 5 bases and 3 bases, there was a span of 10 bases. CDR3 sequence: CASSRDVKETQYF. CDR3 DNA sequence: TGTGCCAGCAGTAGGGACGTGAAAGAGACCCAGTACTTC.

The chain links TRBV20-1 to TRBJ1-6, with 8 bases that match TRBD1. Per the germline V gene, CDR1 is DFQATT and CDR2 is SNEGSKA (reference sequence). J was trimmed by 12 bases and V by 0 bases; bases with no gene match: 7. The CDR3 runs to 14 residues. The CDR3 region is CSAREDRGGEPLHF. Here the CDR3 DNA reads TGCAGTGCTAGAGAAGACAGGGGTGGGGAACCCCTCCACTTT.

The chain combines TRBV10-2 with TRBJ1-6; D is ambiguous. CDR1 and CDR2 from the germline V gene are WSHSY and SAAADI. This CDR3 contains 15 residues. The ends were cut back, 2 bases at V and 6 bases at J, with 11 bases in the middle. The CDR3 DNA reads TGCGCCAGCAGTGAGGCCCCCTCGGGTAATTCACCCCTCCACTTT. Its protein product is CASSEAPSGNSPLHF.

The chain links TRBV7-2 to TRBJ1-6, with D tentatively TRBD1 (5 bases). This CDR3 comprises 15 residues. Germline lookup yields CDR1 SGHTA and CDR2 FQGNSA. Between the trimmed V and J ends, which lost 5 bases and 11 bases, there was a span of 19 bases. The CDR3 DNA reads TGTGCCAGCAGCCCCCCGGGGGGAATTGTAACACCCCTCCACTTT. It specifies CASSPPGGIVTPLHF.

This clonotype appeared a few times. The DNA of the CDR3 is TGTGCCAGCAGTGAAGCGTATGGGGACAGGGTCACAGATACGCAGTATTTT. It translates to CASSEAYGDRVTDTQYF. This sequence joins TRBV2 and TRBJ2-3; 9 bases are a match to TRBD1. V dropped 0 bases and J dropped 2; count of bases not matched to a gene: 6. Germline-derived CDR1 and CDR2 are SNHLY and FYNNEI. This CDR3 has 17 amino acids.

The chain employs TRBV7-2 and TRBJ1-2, with 7 bases matching TRBD1. Germline CDR1 SGHTA, CDR2 FQGNSA. V lost 5 bases and J lost 4; bases outside the gene matches: 4. This CDR3 is built from 13 residues. In nucleotides, the CDR3 is TGTGCCAGCAGCCGCCCAGGGGGCTATGGCTACACCTTC. Protein sequence: CASSRPGGYGYTF.

CDR3 loop: CATSPDRGRGGELFF. The CDR3 DNA reads TGTGCCACCAGCCCGGACAGGGGGCGAGGCGGGGAGCTGTTTTTT. The chain uses TRBV15 and TRBJ2-2; 11 nucleotides line up with TRBD1. Germline trimming cut 5 bases from V and 7 bases from J; bases unmatched to any gene: 6. Per germline, CDR1 LNHNV and CDR2 YYDKDF (reference sequence). The CDR3 loop spans 15 amino acids.

This sequence joins TRBV11-2 and TRBJ1-1, with D perhaps TRBD1 (6 bases). This CDR3 region has 19 residues. Trimming removed 5 bases from V and 2 bases from J, with 27 bases in between. Germline-derived CDR1 and CDR2 are SGHAT and FQNNGV. This CDR3 is CASSRIPMSRQAINTEAFF. CDR3 bases: TGTGCCAGCAGCCGCATTCCGATGAGCCGACAGGCTATTAACACTGAAGCTTTCTTT.

This clonotype was observed a handful of times. The CDR3 DNA reads as TGCAGTGCTACAGGGGGCACTCAGCCCCAGCATTTT. Amino acids: CSATGGTQPQHF. V usage is TRBV20-1 and J usage is TRBJ1-5, with 8 bases matching TRBD1. Per the germline V gene, CDR1 is DFQATT and CDR2 is SNEGSKA (reference sequence). This CDR3 has 12 amino acids. With 4 bases clipped from V and 6 bases from J, the junction kept 2 bases outside the gene matches.

The DNA for the CDR3 is TGTGCCAGCAGTTCCCCCAGGGAAGCTTTCTTT. Its translation: CASSSPREAFF. The genes are TRBV6-5 and TRBJ1-1; D not resolved. Trimming pared 4 bases from V and 8 bases from J, leaving 8 bases between. This CDR3 region has 11 residues. The V gene's germline CDR1 is MNHEY and CDR2 SVGAGI.

The J gene is TRBJ2-1, the V gene TRBV19; 9 nucleotides line up with TRBD2. Germline values: CDR1 LNHDA, CDR2 SQIVND (reference sequence). J lost 7 bases, V lost 3 bases, and 16 bases had no gene match. The CDR3 has 18 amino acids. CDR3 loop: CASSMDVYGSGSKNEQFF. The CDR3 DNA is TGTGCCAGTAGTATGGACGTTTACGGTAGCGGGAGTAAGAATGAGCAGTTCTTC.